This TCR beta chain was identified during a study of shared clonotypes between healthy human individuals. About the study: There were three CD4 naive, three CD4 memory, two CD8 naive and one CD8 memory plates per donor.

CDR1 and CDR2 from the germline V gene are SGHNT and YYREEE (reference sequence). CDR3 size: 14 residues. After removal of 0 bases from V and 5 bases from J, the junction contained 4 bases not matched to a gene. Notes on this clone: Its antigen is unidentified.

The table came from immunoSEQ multiplex PCR; TCRdb's copy has only in-frame clones and leaves some out. The repertoire consists of 700,000 or so clones, with around 72% occurring once and the leading ten covering roughly 1.8%. Notes on the study in general: At large depth, rarefaction still showed sorted-subset sequencing to be incomplete. Read depth was anticipated to influence clonotype sharing among donors. With a few donors compared, roughly 5% of naive CD4 clonotypes were shared.

This TCR derives from a woman aged 25 to 45 in good health. This rearrangement joins TRBV5-4 to TRBJ2-7; 8 bases align to TRBD2. Sequences were obtained from memory CD4+ T cells sorted from blood. Subset given: CD45RA-negative fraction. The CDR3 sequence is CASSLAGGANEQYF. The CDR3 nucleotides read TGTGCCAGCAGCTTGGCGGGGGGGGCCAACGAGCAGTACTTC.